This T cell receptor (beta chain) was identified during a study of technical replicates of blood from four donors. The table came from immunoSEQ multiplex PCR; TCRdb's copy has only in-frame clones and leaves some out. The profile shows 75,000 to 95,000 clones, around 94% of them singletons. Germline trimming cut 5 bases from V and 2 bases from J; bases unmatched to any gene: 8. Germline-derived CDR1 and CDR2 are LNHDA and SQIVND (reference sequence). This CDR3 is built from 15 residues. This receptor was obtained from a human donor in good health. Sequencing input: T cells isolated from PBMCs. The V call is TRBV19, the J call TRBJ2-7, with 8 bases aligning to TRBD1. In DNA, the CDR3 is TGTGCCAGTAGTCCCGGACAGGGAATTACCTACGAGCAGTACTTC. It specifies CASSPGQGITYEQYF.